This paragraph covers one T cell receptor (beta chain) sequence. Its antigen is unidentified. The sample belongs to a study of cytomegalovirus exposure and HLA in healthy donors. At the level of the study: The roughly 670 first-cohort repertoires shared a platform with the roughly 110 validation repertoires, as reported in a later analysis.

Trimming took 4 bases from V and 0 from J; bases not matched to a gene: 6. Germline loops: CDR1 MGHRA, CDR2 YSYEKL. This CDR3 is built from 17 residues. Findings of the study overall: Most sequenced TCRs were rare (though some public TCRs occurred in many donors). The study recorded over 150 TCR beta chains that were cytomegalovirus-associated.

Some clones are missing from TCRdb's copy, which holds only in-frame ones; the method was immunoSEQ multiplex PCR. The top ten clones hold roughly 0.75% of a sample with hundreds of thousands of clones, roughly 88% of them seen once. V is TRBV4-1 and J is TRBJ2-6, with TRBD1 identical over 7 bases. The clonotype was recovered from a woman between 18 and 30 years old in good health and CMV-seronegative. Sequencing input: PBMCs. The CDR3 here is CASSLGQELSGANVLTF. For the CDR3, the DNA is TGCGCCAGCAGCCTTGGACAGGAGCTCTCTGGGGCCAACGTCCTGACTTTC.